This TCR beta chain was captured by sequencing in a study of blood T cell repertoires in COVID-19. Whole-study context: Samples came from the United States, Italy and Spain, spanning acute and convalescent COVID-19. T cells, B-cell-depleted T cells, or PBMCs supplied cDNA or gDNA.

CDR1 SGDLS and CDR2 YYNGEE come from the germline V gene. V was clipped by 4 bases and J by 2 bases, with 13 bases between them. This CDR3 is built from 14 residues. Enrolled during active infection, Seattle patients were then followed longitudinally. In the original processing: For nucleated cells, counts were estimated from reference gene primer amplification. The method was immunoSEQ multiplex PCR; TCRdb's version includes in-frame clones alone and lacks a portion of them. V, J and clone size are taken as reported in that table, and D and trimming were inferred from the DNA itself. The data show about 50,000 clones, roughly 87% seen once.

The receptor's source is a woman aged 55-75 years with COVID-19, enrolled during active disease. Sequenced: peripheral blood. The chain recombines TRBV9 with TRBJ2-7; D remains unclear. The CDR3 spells CASSTRERPYEQYF. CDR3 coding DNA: TGTGCCAGCAGCACCCGAGAGCGACCCTACGAGCAGTACTTC.